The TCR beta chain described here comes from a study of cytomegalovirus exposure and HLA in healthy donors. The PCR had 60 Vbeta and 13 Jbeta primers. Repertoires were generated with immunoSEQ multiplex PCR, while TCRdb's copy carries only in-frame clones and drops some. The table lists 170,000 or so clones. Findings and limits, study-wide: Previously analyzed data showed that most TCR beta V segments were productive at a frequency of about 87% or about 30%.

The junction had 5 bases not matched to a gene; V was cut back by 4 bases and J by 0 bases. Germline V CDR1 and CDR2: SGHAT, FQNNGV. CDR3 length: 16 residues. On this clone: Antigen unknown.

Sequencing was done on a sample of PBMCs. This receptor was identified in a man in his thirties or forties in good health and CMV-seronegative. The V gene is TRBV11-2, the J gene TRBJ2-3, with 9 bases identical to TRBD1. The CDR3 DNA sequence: TGTGCCAGCAGCTCCGGGACAGGGCGTAGCACAGATACGCAGTATTTT. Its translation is CASSSGTGRSTDTQYF.